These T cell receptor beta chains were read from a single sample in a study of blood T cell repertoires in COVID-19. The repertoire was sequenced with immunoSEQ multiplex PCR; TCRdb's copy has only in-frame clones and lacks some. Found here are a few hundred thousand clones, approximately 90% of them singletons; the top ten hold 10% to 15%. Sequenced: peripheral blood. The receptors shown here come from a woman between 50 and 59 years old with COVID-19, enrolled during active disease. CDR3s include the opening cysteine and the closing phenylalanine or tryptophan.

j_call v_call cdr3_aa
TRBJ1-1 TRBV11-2 CASSPGTGEGTEAFF
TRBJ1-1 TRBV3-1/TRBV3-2 CATSRDRGLAEAFF
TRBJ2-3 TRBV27 CASSLFNGDTQYF
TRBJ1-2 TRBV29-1 CSVLGARGYTF
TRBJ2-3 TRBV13 CASRSGTSGADTQYF
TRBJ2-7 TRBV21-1 CASRGTGEFYEQYF
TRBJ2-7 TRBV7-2 CASSLLVYEQYF
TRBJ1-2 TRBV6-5 CASSYAAGYGYTF
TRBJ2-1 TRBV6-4 CASSDSTSGSSYNEQFF
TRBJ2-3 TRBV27 CASSTAGRGYF
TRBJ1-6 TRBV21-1 CASSKGTLGNSPLHF
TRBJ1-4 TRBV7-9 CASSRPGTGLEKLFF
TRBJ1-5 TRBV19 CASSTDRDSQPQHF
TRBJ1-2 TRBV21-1 CASRNWAGDNYGYTF
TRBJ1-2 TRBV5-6 CASSLMGENGYTF
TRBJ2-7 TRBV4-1 CASSQEGLAGGYEQYF
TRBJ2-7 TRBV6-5 CASSPPGTGPNGQYF
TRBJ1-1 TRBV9 CASSPRGQGAEAFF
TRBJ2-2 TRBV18 CASSPMLASTGELFF
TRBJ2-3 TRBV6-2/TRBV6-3 CASSSLMFSEYF
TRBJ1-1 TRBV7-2 CASSIYSIMNTEAFF
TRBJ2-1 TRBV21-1 CASSKCPGGNSYNEQFF
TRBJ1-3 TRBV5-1 CASSLAGSSGNTIYF
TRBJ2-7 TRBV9 CASSVDYGTPSYEQYF
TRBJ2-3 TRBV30 CAWSVWGGAKDTQYF
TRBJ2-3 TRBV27 CASSLLGLAGVSFTDTQYF
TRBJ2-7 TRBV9 CASSPHGRGAAYEQYF
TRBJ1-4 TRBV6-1 CASSEGAGGLEKLFF
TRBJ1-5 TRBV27 CASSLGTLIGQPQHF
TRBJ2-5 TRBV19 CASSPPGETQYF
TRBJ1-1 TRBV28 CASSRTGGTEAFF
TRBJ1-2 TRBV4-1 CASSGTGGDGYTF
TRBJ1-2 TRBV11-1 CASSLAPGLPYGYTF
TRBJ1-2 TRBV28 CASSTQGAFNYGYTF
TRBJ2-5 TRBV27 CASSEFRGSETQYF
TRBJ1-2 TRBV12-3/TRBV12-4 CASSFGNYGYTF
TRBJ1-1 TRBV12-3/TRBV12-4 CASSSTGGTEAFF
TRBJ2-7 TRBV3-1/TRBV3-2 CASSQGVSAREQYF
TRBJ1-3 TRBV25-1 CASRPQGFSGNTIYF
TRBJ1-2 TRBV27 CASSSGTGDPANYGYTF
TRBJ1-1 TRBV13 CASSSPSERGEAFF
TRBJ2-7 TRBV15 CATSISGQVGEQYF
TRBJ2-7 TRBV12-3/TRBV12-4 CASSLRERQYF
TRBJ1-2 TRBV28 CASSPRDRGRDGYTF
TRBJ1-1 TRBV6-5 CASRNPRVGTEAFF